These 7 T cell receptor beta chains originate from one sample sequenced in a study of glioma-infiltrating T cells after dendritic cell vaccination. The data were produced by immunoSEQ multiplex PCR, yet TCRdb's version contains in-frame clones alone and is incomplete. The table lists about 99,000 clones, 75% to 90% of them singletons. Sample time point: after dendritic cell vaccination, including at tumor progression/relapse. The sample consisted of blood, taken after dendritic cell vaccination. The receptors were gathered from a human donor with glioblastoma.

The J gene is TRBJ2-5, the V gene TRBV30, with no clear D. Germline V gives CDR1 GTSNPN, CDR2 SVGIG (reference sequence). Trimming left V 5 bases short and J 5 bases short, with 12 bases between. The CDR3 is 12 amino acids. The CDR3 region has the DNA TGTGCCTGGGGAGCCGGAGCGGAGACCCAGTACTTC. Amino acids: CAWGAGAETQYF.

The CDR3 reads CASGGLAGGPDTQYF. The CDR3 DNA sequence: TGTGCCAGCGGGGGACTAGCGGGGGGGCCGGATACGCAGTATTTT. The chain carries TRBV5-4 and TRBJ2-3, with 16 positions matching TRBD2. Trimming removed 7 bases from V and 6 bases from J; junction bases left unmatched: 5. The CDR3 extends over 15 amino acids. CDR1 is SGHNT, CDR2 YYREEE, per germline (reference sequence).

CDR3 sequence reads: CASSLDPWGDEQFF. The CDR3 bases are TGTGCCAGCAGCTTAGATCCTTGGGGGGATGAGCAGTTCTTC. The chain is built from TRBV11-3 and TRBJ2-1; tentative D call: TRBD2 (6 bases). The CDR3 consists of 14 residues. Trimming took 0 bases from V and 8 from J, leaving 11 bases between them. Germline V lookup: CDR1 SGHNT, CDR2 YENEEA. Supplemented by reference TRBV11-3 and TRBJ2-1, the full variable domain reads EAGVVQSPRYKIIEKKQPVAFWCNPISGHNTLYWYLQNLGQGPELLIRYENEEAVDDSQLPKDRFSAERLKGVDSTLKIQPAELGDSAVYLCASSLDPWGDEQFFGPGTRLTVL.

This chain joins TRBV2 and TRBJ1-2; 7 bases fit TRBD1. The germline CDR1 and CDR2 sequences are SNHLY and FYNNEI. The CDR3 length is 12 residues. The V and J ends lost 9 bases and 1 base, in that order; junction bases with no gene match: 2. In DNA form, the CDR3 reads TGTGCCAGGTGGGACAGTAACTATGGCTACACCTTC. Translating gives CARWDSNYGYTF.

This chain uses TRBV9 with TRBJ2-2; 12 nucleotides agree with TRBD2. Germline V lookup: CDR1 SGDLS, CDR2 YYNGEE. The CDR3 extends over 17 amino acids. V shed 4 bases, J shed 2 bases, and the junction held 6 bases outside the gene matches. Here the CDR3 DNA reads TGTGCCAGCAGCTACGGACTAGCGGGGACTAACACCGGGGAGCTGTTTTTT. This encodes CASSYGLAGTNTGELFF.

This chain links TRBV7-8 with TRBJ2-7; 13 nucleotides align to TRBD2. The CDR3 has 13 amino acids. V shed 5 bases, J shed 7 bases, and the junction held 2 bases outside the gene matches. In germline, CDR1 is SGHVS, CDR2 FQNEAQ. The chain's CDR3 is CASSRGLAGEQYF. Written as DNA, the CDR3 is TGTGCCAGCAGCCGGGGACTAGCGGGGGAGCAGTACTTC.

The J gene is TRBJ2-7, the V gene TRBV4-2; 16 bases agree with TRBD2. After removal of 0 bases from V and 4 bases from J, the junction contained 6 bases not matched to a gene. Germline V gives CDR1 LGHNA, CDR2 YNFKEQ. This CDR3 has 18 amino acids. This chain's CDR3 is CASSQEVGTSGGVYEQYF. CDR3 in DNA: TGTGCCAGCAGCCAAGAAGTCGGGACTAGCGGGGGGGTGTACGAGCAGTACTTC.